This T cell receptor beta chain was sequenced in a study of blood T cell repertoires in COVID-19. Turning to the study itself: The samples span acute and convalescent COVID-19 from the United States, Italy and Spain.

Cohorts were based on clinical histories the participants reported. The method was immunoSEQ multiplex PCR; TCRdb's version includes in-frame clones alone and lacks a portion of them. This sample has approximately 400,000 clones, with roughly four fifths found just once. CDR3 length: 15 amino acids. The ends lost 4 bases at V and 2 bases at J; junction bases unmatched: 4. Germline loops: CDR1 SEHNR, CDR2 FQNEAQ (reference sequence). The sample was PBMCs or T cells enriched from blood (not recorded which). This receptor was obtained from a woman between 45 and 60 years old who had recovered from COVID-19. The genes are TRBV7-9 and TRBJ2-7, with 11 bases lining up with TRBD1. The CDR3 sequence is CASSSPGQGAYEQYF. Written as DNA, the CDR3 is TGTGCCAGCAGCTCCCCGGGACAGGGGGCCTACGAGCAGTACTTC.